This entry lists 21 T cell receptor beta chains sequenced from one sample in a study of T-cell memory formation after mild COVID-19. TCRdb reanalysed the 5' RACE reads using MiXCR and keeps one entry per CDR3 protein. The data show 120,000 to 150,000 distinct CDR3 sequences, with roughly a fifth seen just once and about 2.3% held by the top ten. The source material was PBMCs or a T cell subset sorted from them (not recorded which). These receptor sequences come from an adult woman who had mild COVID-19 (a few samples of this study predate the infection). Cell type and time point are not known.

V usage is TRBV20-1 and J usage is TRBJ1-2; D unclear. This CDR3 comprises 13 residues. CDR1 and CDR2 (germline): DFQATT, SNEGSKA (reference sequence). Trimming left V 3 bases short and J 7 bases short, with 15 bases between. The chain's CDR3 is CSARAGQKGGYTF. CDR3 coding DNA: TGCAGTGCTAGGGCGGGCCAAAAGGGTGGCTACACCTTC.

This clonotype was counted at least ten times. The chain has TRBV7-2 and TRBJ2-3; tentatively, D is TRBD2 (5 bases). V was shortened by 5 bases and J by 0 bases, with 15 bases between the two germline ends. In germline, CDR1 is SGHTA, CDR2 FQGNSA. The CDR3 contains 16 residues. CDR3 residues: CASSPRTRSSTDTQYF. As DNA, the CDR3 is TGTGCCAGCAGCCCCAGGACTCGCTCTAGCACAGATACGCAGTATTTT.

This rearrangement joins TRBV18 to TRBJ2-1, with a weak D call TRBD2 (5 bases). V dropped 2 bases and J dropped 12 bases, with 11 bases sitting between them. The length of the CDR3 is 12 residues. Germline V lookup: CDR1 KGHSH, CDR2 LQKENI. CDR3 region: CASSPTGLAQFF. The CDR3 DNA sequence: TGTGCCAGCTCACCAACGGGATTGGCGCAGTTCTTC.

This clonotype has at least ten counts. The CDR3 region is CATSRDGGTIGEQYF. The CDR3 DNA follows: TGTGCCACCAGCAGAGATGGGGGGACTATCGGGGAGCAGTACTTC. This rearrangement joins TRBV15 to TRBJ2-7; 7 nucleotides line up with TRBD2. V lost 0 bases to trimming and J lost 7 bases; unmatched junction nucleotides: 9. The CDR3 has 15 residues. CDR1 and CDR2 (germline): LNHNV, YYDKDF (reference sequence).

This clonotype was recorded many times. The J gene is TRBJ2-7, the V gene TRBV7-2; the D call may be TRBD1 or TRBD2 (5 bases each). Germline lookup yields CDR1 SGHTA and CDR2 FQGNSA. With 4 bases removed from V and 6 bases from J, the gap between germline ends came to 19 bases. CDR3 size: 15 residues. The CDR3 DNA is TGTGCCAGCAGCTCTTCCGGGACGGCTTCGGGCGAGCAGTACTTC. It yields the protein CASSSSGTASGEQYF.

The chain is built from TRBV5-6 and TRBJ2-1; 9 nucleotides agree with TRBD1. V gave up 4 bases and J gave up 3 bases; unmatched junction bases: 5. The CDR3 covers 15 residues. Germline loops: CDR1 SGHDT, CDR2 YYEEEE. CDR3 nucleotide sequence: TGTGCCAGCAGCAGGGACAGGGACAACTACAATGAGCAGTTCTTC. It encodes CASSRDRDNYNEQFF.

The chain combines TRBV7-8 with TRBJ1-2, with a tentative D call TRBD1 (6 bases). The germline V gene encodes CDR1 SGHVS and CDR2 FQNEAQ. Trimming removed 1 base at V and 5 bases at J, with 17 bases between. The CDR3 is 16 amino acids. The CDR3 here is CASSLVGFRGLYGYTF. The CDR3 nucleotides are TGTGCCAGCAGCTTAGTGGGGTTCAGGGGACTTTATGGCTACACCTTC.

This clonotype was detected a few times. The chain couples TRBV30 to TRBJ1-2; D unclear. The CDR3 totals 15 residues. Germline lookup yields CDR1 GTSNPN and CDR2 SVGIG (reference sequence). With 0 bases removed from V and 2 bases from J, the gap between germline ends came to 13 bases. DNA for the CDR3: TGTGCCTGGAGTGTACACCGGGGTCGCAACTATGGCTACACCTTC. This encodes CAWSVHRGRNYGYTF.

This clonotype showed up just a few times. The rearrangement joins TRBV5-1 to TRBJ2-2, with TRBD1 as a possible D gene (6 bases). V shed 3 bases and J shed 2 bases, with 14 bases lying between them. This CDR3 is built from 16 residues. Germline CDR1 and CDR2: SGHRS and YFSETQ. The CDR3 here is CASSWPRDINTGELFF. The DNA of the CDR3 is TGCGCCAGCAGCTGGCCCCGGGACATTAACACCGGGGAGCTGTTTTTT.

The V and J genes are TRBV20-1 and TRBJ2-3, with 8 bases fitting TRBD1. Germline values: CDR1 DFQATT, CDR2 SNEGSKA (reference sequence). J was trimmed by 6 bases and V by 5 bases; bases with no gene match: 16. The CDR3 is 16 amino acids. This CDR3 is CSALSHGQGLADTQYF. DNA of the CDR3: TGCAGTGCTCTATCCCACGGACAGGGCTTAGCCGATACGCAGTATTTT.

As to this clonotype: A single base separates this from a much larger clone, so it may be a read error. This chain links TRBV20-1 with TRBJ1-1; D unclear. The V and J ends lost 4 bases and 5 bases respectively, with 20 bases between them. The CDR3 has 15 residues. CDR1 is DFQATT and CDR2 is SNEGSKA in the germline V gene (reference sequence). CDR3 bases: TGCAGTGCTAAAAGGCGCGCACCGCGGGCAACTGAAGCTTTCTTT. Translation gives CSAKRRAPRATEAFF.

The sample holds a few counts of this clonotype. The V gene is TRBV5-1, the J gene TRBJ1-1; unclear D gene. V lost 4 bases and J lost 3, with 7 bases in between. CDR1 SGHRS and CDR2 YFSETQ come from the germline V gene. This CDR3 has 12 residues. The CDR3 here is CASSAGYTEAFF. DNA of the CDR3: TGCGCCAGCAGCGCTGGGTACACTGAAGCTTTCTTT.

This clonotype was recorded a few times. The CDR3 DNA reads TGTGCCAGCAGCCCAGGGACGGTCTATGGCTACACCTTC. Translation: CASSPGTVYGYTF. This chain links TRBV6-5 with TRBJ1-2, with TRBD1 as a possible D gene (5 bases). This CDR3 has 13 residues. CDR1 is MNHEY and CDR2 is SVGAGI in the germline V gene. Between the trimmed V and J ends, which lost 6 bases and 4 bases, there was a span of 12 bases.

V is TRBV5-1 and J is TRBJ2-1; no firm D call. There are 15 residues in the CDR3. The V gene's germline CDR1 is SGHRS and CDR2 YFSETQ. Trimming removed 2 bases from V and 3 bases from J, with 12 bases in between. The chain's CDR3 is CASSLLNSIYNEQFF. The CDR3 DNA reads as TGCGCCAGCAGCTTACTGAACAGCATCTACAATGAGCAGTTCTTC.

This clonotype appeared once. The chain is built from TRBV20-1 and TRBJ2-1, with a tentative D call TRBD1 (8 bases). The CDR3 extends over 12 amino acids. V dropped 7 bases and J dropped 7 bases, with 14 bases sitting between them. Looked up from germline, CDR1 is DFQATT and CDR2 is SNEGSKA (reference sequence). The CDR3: CSVHRGGNEQFF. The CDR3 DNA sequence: TGCAGTGTCCACAGGGGGGGGAATGAGCAGTTCTTC.

The CDR3 loop is CASRPEWGADEQYF. In DNA, the CDR3 is TGCGCCAGCAGACCCGAGTGGGGTGCCGACGAGCAGTACTTC. The rearrangement links TRBV5-1 to TRBJ2-7; no clear D. There are 14 residues in the CDR3. The germline CDR1 and CDR2 sequences are SGHRS and YFSETQ. V was clipped by 5 bases and J by 5 bases, with 17 bases between them.

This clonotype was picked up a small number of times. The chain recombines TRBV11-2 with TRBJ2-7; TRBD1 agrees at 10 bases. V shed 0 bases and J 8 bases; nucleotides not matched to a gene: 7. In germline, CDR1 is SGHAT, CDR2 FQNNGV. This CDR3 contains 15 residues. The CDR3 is CASSLEPGQGHKQYF. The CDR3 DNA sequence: TGTGCCAGCAGCTTAGAACCGGGACAGGGGCATAAGCAGTACTTC.

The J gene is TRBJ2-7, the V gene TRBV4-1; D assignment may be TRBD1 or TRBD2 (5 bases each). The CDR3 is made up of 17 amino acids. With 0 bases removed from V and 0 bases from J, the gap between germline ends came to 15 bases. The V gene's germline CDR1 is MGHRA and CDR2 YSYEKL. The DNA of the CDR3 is TGCGCCAGCAGCCAAGATTTCCGGGGCGCATACTCCTACGAGCAGTACTTC. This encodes CASSQDFRGAYSYEQYF.

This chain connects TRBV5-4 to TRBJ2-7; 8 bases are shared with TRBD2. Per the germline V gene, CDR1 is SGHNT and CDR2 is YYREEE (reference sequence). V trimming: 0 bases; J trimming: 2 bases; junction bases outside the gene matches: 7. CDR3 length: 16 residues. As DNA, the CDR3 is TGTGCCAGCAGCTTGGAGGCGGGGGGAGGACCCTACGAGCAGTACTTC. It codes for CASSLEAGGGPYEQYF. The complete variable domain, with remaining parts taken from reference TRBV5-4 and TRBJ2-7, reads ETGVTQSPTHLIKTRGQQVTLRCSSQSGHNTVSWYQQALGQGPQFIFQYYREEENGRGNFPPRFSGLQFPNYSSELNVNALELDDSALYLCASSLEAGGGPYEQYFGPGTRLTVT.

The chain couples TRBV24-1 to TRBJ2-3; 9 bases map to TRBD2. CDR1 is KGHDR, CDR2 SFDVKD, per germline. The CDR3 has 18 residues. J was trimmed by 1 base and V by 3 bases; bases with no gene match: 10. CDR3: CATSDRGSSGSRTDTQYF. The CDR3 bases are TGTGCCACCAGTGATAGAGGCAGTAGCGGGAGTCGCACAGATACGCAGTATTTT.

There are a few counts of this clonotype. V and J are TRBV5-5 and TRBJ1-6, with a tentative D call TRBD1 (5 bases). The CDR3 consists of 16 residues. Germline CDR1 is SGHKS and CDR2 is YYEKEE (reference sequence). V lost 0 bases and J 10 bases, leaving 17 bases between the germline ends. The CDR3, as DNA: TGTGCCAGCAGCTTGGTTCCAATCTTCCGGGACTCACCCCTCCACTTT. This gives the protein CASSLVPIFRDSPLHF.